Listed below are T cell receptor beta chains from one sample, sequenced in a study of blood T cell repertoires in COVID-19. Some clones are missing from TCRdb's copy, which holds only in-frame ones; the method was immunoSEQ multiplex PCR. The data hold approximately 30,000 clones, with around 89% observed a single time. The material sequenced was peripheral blood. All receptors come from a woman aged 35 to 49 with active or convalescent COVID-19. The CDR3 runs from the conserved cysteine through the conserved F or W. Each record gives: D gene, clone size, J gene, V gene, CDR3 protein, CDR3 DNA. A D gene is named only where the DNA matches it firmly. Only part of the rows carry a size: once, few, many, or a class if the clone is expanded.

d_call: -
clone_size: -
j_call: TRBJ2-2
v_call: TRBV21-1
cdr3_aa: CASSPLQGLAGNGELFF
cdr3_nt: TGTGCCAGCAGCCCCCTTCAGGGCCTAGCGGGAAACGGGGAGCTGTTTTTT

d_call: TRBD1
clone_size: -
j_call: TRBJ2-7
v_call: TRBV6-5
cdr3_aa: CASSRQGFGYEQYF
cdr3_nt: TGTGCCAGCAGCCGACAGGGGTTCGGGTACGAGCAGTACTTC

d_call: -
clone_size: -
j_call: TRBJ1-6
v_call: TRBV5-1
cdr3_aa: CASSEGHRDSPLHF
cdr3_nt: TGCGCCAGCAGCGAAGGACACCGAGATTCACCCCTCCACTTT

d_call: -
clone_size: -
j_call: TRBJ1-1
v_call: TRBV28
cdr3_aa: CASSLVSRGSYTEAFF
cdr3_nt: TGTGCCAGCAGTTTGGTATCGCGGGGTTCGTACACTGAAGCTTTCTTT

d_call: -
clone_size: -
j_call: TRBJ1-5
v_call: TRBV19
cdr3_aa: CASSIAPGLLNQPQHF
cdr3_nt: TGTGCCAGTAGTATCGCGCCGGGACTCCTAAATCAGCCCCAGCATTTT

d_call: TRBD2
clone_size: -
j_call: TRBJ2-5
v_call: TRBV11-2
cdr3_aa: CASSPREGGRETQYF
cdr3_nt: TGTGCCAGCAGCCCCCGGGAGGGAGGGAGAGAGACCCAGTACTTC

d_call: -
clone_size: -
j_call: TRBJ1-6
v_call: TRBV7-8
cdr3_aa: CASSATDNSPLHF
cdr3_nt: TGTGCCAGCAGCGCGACAGATAATTCACCCCTCCACTTT

d_call: -
clone_size: -
j_call: TRBJ1-4
v_call: TRBV3-1/TRBV3-2
cdr3_aa: CASSSGRAYNEKLFF
cdr3_nt: TGTGCCAGCTCCTCTGGGAGGGCCTATAATGAAAAACTGTTTTTT

d_call: -
clone_size: -
j_call: TRBJ2-7
v_call: TRBV2
cdr3_aa: CASSVEPPVGFQYF
cdr3_nt: TGTGCCAGCAGTGTGGAGCCACCCGTCGGGTTTCAGTACTTC

d_call: -
clone_size: -
j_call: TRBJ2-3
v_call: TRBV2
cdr3_aa: CASNRRSSTDTQYF
cdr3_nt: TGTGCCAGCAATAGGCGGTCTAGCACAGATACGCAGTATTTT

d_call: TRBD1
clone_size: -
j_call: TRBJ1-2
v_call: TRBV25-1
cdr3_aa: CASRAGGDNYGYTF
cdr3_nt: TGTGCCAGCAGGGCAGGGGGTGATAACTATGGCTACACCTTC

d_call: TRBD1
clone_size: -
j_call: TRBJ2-3
v_call: TRBV19
cdr3_aa: CASRQTGVRTDTQYF
cdr3_nt: TGTGCCAGTAGGCAGACAGGGGTCCGCACAGATACGCAGTATTTT

d_call: -
clone_size: few
j_call: TRBJ2-7
v_call: TRBV2
cdr3_aa: CASSEPAEQYEQYF
cdr3_nt: TGTGCCAGCAGTGAGCCAGCGGAGCAATACGAGCAGTACTTC

d_call: TRBD2
clone_size: -
j_call: TRBJ2-7
v_call: TRBV5-1
cdr3_aa: CASSPTSGGYEQYF
cdr3_nt: TGCGCCAGCAGCCCTACTAGCGGGGGGTACGAGCAGTACTTC

d_call: TRBD2
clone_size: -
j_call: TRBJ2-5
v_call: TRBV2
cdr3_aa: CASSPTPGGETQYF
cdr3_nt: TGTGCCAGCAGCCCCACCCCGGGGGGAGAGACCCAGTACTTC

d_call: -
clone_size: -
j_call: TRBJ1-6
v_call: TRBV12-3/TRBV12-4
cdr3_aa: CASTTAEGKIHF
cdr3_nt: TGTGCCAGCACTACCGCGGAGGGCAAGATCCACTTT

d_call: -
clone_size: once
j_call: TRBJ1-2
v_call: TRBV4-2
cdr3_aa: CASSQDGQFANYGYTF
cdr3_nt: TGTGCCAGCAGCCAAGACGGACAGTTTGCTAACTATGGCTACACCTTC

d_call: TRBD1
clone_size: -
j_call: TRBJ2-4
v_call: TRBV30
cdr3_aa: CAWRRPPGTGENIQYF
cdr3_nt: TGTGCCTGGAGACGCCCCCCCGGGACAGGGGAAAACATTCAGTACTTC

d_call: -
clone_size: -
j_call: TRBJ1-3
v_call: TRBV18
cdr3_aa: CASRGTSGNTIYF
cdr3_nt: TGTGCCAGCCGCGGGACCTCTGGAAACACCATATATTTT

d_call: TRBD1
clone_size: -
j_call: TRBJ1-3
v_call: TRBV19
cdr3_aa: CASTQQGARNTIYF
cdr3_nt: TGTGCCAGTACCCAACAGGGGGCTCGGAACACCATATATTTT

d_call: TRBD2
clone_size: -
j_call: TRBJ2-7
v_call: TRBV5-4
cdr3_aa: CASSGSGLAGDGYEQYF
cdr3_nt: TGTGCCAGCAGCGGATCGGGACTAGCGGGGGATGGCTACGAGCAGTACTTC

d_call: TRBD1
clone_size: -
j_call: TRBJ2-7
v_call: TRBV25-1
cdr3_aa: CASRGTGSYEQYF
cdr3_nt: TGTGCCAGCCGGGGGACAGGGTCCTACGAGCAGTACTTC

d_call: -
clone_size: -
j_call: TRBJ1-4
v_call: TRBV7-9
cdr3_aa: CASSRSRQATNEKLFF
cdr3_nt: TGTGCCAGCAGCCGCTCTCGCCAGGCAACTAATGAAAAACTGTTTTTT